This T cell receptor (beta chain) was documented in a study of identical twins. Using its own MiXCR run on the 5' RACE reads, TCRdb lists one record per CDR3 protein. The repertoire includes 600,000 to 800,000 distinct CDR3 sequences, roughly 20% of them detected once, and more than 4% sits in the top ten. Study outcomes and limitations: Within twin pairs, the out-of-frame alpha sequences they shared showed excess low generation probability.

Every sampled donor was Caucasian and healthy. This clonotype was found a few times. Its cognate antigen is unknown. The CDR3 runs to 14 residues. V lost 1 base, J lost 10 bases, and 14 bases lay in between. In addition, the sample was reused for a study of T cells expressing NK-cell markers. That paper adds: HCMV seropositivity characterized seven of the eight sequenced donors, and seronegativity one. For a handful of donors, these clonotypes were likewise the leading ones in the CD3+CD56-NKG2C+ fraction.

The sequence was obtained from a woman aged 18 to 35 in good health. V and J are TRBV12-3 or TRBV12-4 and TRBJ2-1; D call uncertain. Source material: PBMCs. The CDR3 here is CASSLGTTPIEQFF. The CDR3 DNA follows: TGTGCCAGCAGTTTAGGTACCACCCCGATCGAGCAGTTCTTC.